This T cell receptor (beta chain) was obtained from a study of tumor-infiltrating lymphocytes in primary liver carcinoma. The template, approximately 500 ng total RNA, yielded TCR beta cDNA made with a constant-region primer. Libraries of TCR beta came from three nested multiplex PCR rounds with slightly modified ARM-PCR. The study ran its first two PCR rounds for roughly 11 cycles each, using TRBV1-TRBV30 forward primers and a C-beta reverse primer. TCRdb fed the multiplex PCR reads into MiXCR, producing one record per CDR3 protein. The sample has 200,000 or so distinct CDR3 sequences; less than 70% are singletons. In addition to blood RNA drawn from unsorted whole blood, germline DNA was extracted. The CDR3 extends over 15 amino acids. CDR1 MNHNY and CDR2 SVGAGI come from the germline V gene (reference sequence). The V end was cut by 6 bases, the J end by 2 bases, with 16 bases between.

This sequence originates from a woman in her sixties with primary liver carcinoma and hepatitis B virus infection. This chain connects TRBV6-6 to TRBJ1-1; D is undetermined. Sequenced input: peripheral blood. CDR3 amino acids: CASRRDFEHNTEAFF. CDR3 nucleotides: TGTGCCAGCAGGCGAGACTTTGAACATAACACTGAAGCTTTCTTT.